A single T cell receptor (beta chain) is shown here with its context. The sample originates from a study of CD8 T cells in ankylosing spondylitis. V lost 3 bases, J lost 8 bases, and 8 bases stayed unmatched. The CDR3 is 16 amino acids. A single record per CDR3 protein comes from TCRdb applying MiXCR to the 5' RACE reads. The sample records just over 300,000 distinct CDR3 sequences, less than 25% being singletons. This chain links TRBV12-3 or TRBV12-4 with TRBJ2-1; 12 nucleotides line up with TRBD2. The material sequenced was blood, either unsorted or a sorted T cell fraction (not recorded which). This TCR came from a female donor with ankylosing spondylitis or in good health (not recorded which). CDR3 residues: CASSLQTSGRSDEQFF. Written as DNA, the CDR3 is TGTGCCAGCAGTTTGCAGACTAGCGGGAGATCGGATGAGCAGTTCTTC.